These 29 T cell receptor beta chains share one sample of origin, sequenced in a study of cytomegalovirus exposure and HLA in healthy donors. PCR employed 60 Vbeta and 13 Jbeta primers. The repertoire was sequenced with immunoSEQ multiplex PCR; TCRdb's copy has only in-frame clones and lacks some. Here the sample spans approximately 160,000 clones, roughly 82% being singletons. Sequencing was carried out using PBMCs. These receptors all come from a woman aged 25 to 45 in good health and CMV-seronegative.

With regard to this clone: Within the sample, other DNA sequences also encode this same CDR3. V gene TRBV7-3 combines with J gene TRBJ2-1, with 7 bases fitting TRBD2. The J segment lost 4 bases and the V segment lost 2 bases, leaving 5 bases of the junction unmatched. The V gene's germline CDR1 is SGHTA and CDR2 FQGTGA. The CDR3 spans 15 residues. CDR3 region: CASSLEASGYNEQFF. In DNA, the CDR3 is TGTGCCAGCAGCTTAGAGGCTAGCGGATACAATGAGCAGTTCTTC.

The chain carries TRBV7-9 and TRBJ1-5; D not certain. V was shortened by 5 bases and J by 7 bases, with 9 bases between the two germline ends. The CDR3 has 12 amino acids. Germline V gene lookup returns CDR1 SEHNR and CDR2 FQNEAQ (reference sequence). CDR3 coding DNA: TGTGCCAGCAGCGACGGACTACAGCCCCAGCATTTT. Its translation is CASSDGLQPQHF.

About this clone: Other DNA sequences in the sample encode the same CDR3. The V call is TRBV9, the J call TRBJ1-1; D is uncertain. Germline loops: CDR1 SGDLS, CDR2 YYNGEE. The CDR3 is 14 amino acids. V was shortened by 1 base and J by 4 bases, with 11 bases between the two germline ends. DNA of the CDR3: TGTGCCAGCAGCGTACGGGGTCTAGGCACTGAAGCTTTCTTT. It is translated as CASSVRGLGTEAFF.

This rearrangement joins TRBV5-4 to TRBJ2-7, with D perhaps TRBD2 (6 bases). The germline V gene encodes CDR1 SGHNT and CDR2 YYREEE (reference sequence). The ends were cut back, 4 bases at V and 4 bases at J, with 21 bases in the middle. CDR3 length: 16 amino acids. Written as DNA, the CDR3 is TGTGCCAGCAGCCCCCCGAGGCGGGGCAGGGAGTACGAGCAGTACTTC. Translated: CASSPPRRGREYEQYF.

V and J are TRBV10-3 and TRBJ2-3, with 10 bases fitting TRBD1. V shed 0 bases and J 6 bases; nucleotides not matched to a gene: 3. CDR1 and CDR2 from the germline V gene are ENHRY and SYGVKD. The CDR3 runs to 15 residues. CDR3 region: CAISESGTGDDTQYF. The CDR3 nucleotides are TGTGCCATCAGTGAGTCCGGGACAGGGGACGATACGCAGTATTTT.

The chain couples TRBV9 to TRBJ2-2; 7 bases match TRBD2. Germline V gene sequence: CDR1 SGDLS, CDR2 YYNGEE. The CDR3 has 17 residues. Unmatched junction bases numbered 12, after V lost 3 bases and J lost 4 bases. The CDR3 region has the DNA TGTGCCAGCAGCGACAGAGCGGGAAAACTCATCACCGGGGAGCTGTTTTTT. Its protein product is CASSDRAGKLITGELFF.

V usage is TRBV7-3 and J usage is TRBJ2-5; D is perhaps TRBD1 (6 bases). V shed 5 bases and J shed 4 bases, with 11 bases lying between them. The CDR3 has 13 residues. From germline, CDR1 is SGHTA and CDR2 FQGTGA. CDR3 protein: CASSNRERETQYF. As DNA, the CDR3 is TGTGCCAGCAGCAACAGGGAACGAGAGACCCAGTACTTC.

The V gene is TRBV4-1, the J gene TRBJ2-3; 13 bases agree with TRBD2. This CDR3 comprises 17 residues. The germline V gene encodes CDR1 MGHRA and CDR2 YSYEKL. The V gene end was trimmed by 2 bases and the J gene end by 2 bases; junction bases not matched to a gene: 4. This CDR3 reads CASSQRGLAGNTDTQYF. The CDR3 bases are TGCGCCAGCAGCCAAAGGGGACTAGCGGGGAACACAGATACGCAGTATTTT.

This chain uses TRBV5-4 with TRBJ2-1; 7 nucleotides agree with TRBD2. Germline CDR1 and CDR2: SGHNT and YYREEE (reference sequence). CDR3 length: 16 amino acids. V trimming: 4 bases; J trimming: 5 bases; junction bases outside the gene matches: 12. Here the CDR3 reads CASSPPSRGGNNEQFF. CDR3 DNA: TGTGCCAGCAGCCCGCCCTCACGGGGAGGGAACAATGAGCAGTTCTTC.

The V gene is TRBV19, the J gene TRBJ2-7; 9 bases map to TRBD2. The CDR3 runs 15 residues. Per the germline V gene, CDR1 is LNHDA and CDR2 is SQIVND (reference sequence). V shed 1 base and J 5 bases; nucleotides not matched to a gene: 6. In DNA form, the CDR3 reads TGTGCCAGTAGTATAGGTCTAGCGGGATTCCACGAGCAGTACTTC. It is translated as CASSIGLAGFHEQYF.

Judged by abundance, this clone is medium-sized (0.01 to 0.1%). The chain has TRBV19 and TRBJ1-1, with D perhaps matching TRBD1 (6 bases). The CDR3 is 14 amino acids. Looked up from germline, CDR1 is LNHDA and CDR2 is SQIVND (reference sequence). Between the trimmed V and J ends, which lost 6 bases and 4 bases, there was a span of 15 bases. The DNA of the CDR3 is TGTGCCAGTAGAATAAGGGGGGGGAGCACTGAAGCTTTCTTT. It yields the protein CASRIRGGSTEAFF.

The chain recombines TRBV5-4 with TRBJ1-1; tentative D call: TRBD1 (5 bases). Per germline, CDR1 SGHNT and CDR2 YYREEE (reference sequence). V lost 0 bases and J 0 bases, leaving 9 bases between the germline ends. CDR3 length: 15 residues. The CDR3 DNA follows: TGTGCCAGCAGCTTGGGGTCAGGGATGAACACTGAAGCTTTCTTT. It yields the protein CASSLGSGMNTEAFF. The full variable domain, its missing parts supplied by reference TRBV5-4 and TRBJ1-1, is ETGVTQSPTHLIKTRGQQVTLRCSSQSGHNTVSWYQQALGQGPQFIFQYYREEENGRGNFPPRFSGLQFPNYSSELNVNALELDDSALYLCASSLGSGMNTEAFFGQGTRLTVV.

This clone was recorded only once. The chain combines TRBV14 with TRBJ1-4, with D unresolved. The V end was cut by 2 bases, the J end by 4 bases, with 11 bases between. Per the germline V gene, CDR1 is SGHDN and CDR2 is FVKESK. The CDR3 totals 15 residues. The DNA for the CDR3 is TGTGCCAGCAGCCAATACACCCGGGATAATGAAAAACTGTTTTTT. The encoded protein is CASSQYTRDNEKLFF.

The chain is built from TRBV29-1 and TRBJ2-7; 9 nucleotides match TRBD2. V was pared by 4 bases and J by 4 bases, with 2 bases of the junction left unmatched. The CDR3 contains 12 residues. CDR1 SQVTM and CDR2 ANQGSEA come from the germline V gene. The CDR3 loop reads CSVGTSAYEQYF. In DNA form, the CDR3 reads TGCAGCGTTGGGACTAGCGCGTACGAGCAGTACTTC.

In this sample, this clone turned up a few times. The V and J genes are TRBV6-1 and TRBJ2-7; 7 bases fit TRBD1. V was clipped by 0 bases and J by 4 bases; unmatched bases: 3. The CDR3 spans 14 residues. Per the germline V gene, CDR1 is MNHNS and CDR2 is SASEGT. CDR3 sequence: CASSEARGSYEQYF. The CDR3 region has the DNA TGTGCCAGCAGTGAAGCCAGGGGGTCGTACGAGCAGTACTTC.

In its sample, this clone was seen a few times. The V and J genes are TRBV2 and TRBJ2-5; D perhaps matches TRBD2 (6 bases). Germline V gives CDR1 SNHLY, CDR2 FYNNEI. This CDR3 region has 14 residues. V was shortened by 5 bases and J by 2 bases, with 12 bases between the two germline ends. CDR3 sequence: CASSRRELQETQYF. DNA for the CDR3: TGTGCCAGCAGTCGTCGGGAGCTTCAAGAGACCCAGTACTTC. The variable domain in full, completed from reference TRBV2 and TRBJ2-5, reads EPEVTQTPSHQVTQMGQEVILRCVPISNHLYFYWYRQILGQKVEFLVSFYNNEISEKSEIFDDQFSVERPDGSNFTLKIRSTKLEDSAMYFCASSRRELQETQYFGPGTRLLVL.

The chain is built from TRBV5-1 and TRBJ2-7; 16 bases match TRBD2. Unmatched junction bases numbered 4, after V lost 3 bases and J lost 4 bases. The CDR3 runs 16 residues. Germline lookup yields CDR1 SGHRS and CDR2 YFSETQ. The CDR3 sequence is CASSSGTSGGGYEQYF. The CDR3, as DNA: TGCGCCAGCAGCTCCGGGACTAGCGGGGGGGGGTACGAGCAGTACTTC.

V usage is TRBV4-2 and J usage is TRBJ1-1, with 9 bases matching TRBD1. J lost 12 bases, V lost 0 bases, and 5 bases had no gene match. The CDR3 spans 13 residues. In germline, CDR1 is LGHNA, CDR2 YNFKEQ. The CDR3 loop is CASSQDRGQGTFF. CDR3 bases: TGTGCCAGCAGCCAAGATAGGGGACAGGGAACTTTCTTT.

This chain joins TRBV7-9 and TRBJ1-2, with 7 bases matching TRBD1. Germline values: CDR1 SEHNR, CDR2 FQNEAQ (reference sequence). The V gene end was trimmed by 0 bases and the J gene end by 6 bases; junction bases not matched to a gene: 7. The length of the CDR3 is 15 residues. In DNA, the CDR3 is TGTGCCAGCAGCTTAGCCCACAGGGGAGCGGATGGCTACACCTTC. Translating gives CASSLAHRGADGYTF.

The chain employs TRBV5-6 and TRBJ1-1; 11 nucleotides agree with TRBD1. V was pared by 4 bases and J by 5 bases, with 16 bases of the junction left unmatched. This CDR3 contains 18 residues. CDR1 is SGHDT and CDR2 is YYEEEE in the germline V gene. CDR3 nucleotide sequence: TGTGCCAGCAGCCCAATGGACAGGGGGCGCCTTTTATATACTGAAGCTTTCTTT. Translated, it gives CASSPMDRGRLLYTEAFF.

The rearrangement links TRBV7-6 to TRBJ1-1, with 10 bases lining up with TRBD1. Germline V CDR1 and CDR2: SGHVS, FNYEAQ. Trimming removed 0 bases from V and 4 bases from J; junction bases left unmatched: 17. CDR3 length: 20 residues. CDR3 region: CASSLAGERQGAYGITEAFF. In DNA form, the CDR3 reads TGTGCCAGCAGCTTAGCGGGGGAAAGACAGGGGGCATATGGTATCACTGAAGCTTTCTTT.

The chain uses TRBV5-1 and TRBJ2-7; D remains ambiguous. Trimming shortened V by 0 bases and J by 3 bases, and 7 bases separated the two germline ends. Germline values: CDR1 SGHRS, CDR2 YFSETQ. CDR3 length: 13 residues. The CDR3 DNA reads TGCGCCAGCAGCTTGGGAACAAACTACGAGCAGTACTTC. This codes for CASSLGTNYEQYF.

In DNA form, the CDR3 reads TGTGCCAGCATTAGGGGACAGGGGATAACTGAAGCTTTCTTT. This gives the protein CASIRGQGITEAFF. The V call is TRBV28, the J call TRBJ1-1; 10 bases fit TRBD1. Germline V gives CDR1 MDHEN, CDR2 SYDVKM. Losses at the gene ends were 7 bases for V and 5 bases for J; bases not matched to a gene: 7. This CDR3 spans 14 amino acids.

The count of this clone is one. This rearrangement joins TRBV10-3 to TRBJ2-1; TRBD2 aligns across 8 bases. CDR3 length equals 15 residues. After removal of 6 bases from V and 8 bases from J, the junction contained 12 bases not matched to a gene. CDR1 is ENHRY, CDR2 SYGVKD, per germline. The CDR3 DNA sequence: TGTGCCATCAGGGCCGGGGGGGTTCTATCGGATGAGCAGTTCTTC. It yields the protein CAIRAGGVLSDEQFF.

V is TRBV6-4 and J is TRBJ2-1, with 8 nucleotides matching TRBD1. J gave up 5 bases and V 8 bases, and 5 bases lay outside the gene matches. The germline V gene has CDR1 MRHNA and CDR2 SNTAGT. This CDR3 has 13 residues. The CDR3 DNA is TGTGCCAGCTCCGGACAGGGTAACAATGAGCAGTTCTTC. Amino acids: CASSGQGNNEQFF.

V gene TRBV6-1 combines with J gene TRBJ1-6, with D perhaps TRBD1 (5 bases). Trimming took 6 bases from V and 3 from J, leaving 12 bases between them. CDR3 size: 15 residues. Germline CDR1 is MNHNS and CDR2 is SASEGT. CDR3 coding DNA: TGTGCCAGCAGCAGGGTAGACAACTATAATTCACCCCTCCACTTT. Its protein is CASSRVDNYNSPLHF.

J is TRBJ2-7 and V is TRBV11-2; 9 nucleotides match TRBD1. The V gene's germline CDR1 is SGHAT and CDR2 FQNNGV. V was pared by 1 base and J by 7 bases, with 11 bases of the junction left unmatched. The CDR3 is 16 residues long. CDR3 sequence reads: CASSLATGTGLSEQYF. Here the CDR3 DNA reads TGTGCCAGCAGCTTAGCGACCGGGACAGGGCTTAGTGAGCAGTACTTC.

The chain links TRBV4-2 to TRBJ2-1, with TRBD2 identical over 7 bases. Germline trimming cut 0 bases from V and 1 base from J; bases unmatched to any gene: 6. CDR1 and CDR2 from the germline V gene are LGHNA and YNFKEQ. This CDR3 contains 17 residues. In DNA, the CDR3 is TGTGCCAGCAGCCAAGATCTTCTAGCGGATTCCTACAATGAGCAGTTCTTC. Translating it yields CASSQDLLADSYNEQFF.

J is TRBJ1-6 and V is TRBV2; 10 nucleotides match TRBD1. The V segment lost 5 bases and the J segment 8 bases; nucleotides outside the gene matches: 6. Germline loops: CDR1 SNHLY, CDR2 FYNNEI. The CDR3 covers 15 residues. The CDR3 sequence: CASSLTGTGDSPLHF. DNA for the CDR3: TGTGCCAGCAGTCTTACCGGGACAGGGGATTCACCCCTCCACTTT.